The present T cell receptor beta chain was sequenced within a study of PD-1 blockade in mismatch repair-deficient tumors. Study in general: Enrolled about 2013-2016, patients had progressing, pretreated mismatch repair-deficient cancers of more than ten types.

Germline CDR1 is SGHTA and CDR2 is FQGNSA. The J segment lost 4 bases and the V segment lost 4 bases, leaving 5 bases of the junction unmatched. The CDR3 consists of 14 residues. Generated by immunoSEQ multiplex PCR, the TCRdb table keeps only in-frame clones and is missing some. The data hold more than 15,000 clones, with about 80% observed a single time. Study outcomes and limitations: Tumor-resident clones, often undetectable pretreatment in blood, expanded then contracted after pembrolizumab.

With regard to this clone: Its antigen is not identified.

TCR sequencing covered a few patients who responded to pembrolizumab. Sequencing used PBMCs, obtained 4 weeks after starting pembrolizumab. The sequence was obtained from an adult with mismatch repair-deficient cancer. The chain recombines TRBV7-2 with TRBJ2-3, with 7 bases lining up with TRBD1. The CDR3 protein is CASSSRTGSDTQYF. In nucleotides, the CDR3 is TGTGCCAGCAGCTCAAGGACAGGTTCAGATACGCAGTATTTT.